This TCR beta chain appears in the sequencing data of a study of cytomegalovirus exposure and HLA in healthy donors. Study-level findings and limits: The classifier reportedly diagnosed cytomegalovirus status with high specificity and sensitivity. Later analysis identified a missense DCLRE1C variant that was linked to TCR beta V- and J-gene trimming. Listed as cytomegalovirus-associated were 150 to 200 TCR beta chains.

J gave up 7 bases and V 3 bases, and 6 bases lay outside the gene matches. CDR1 and CDR2 (germline): SEHNR, FQNEAQ (reference sequence). The CDR3 consists of 13 residues. The PCR had 60 Vbeta and 13 Jbeta primers. Clones were read by immunoSEQ multiplex PCR, and TCRdb kept only the in-frame ones, dropping some. The data contain roughly 150,000 clones, roughly 75% of them singletons. For this clone: Its antigen is unidentified.

Input material: PBMCs. The chain recombines TRBV7-9 with TRBJ2-7; 7 nucleotides match TRBD2. This receptor was identified in a female donor in good health and CMV-seronegative. The CDR3 protein is CASSLSSGGEQYF. DNA of the CDR3: TGTGCCAGCAGCTTGAGCTCCGGGGGGGAGCAGTACTTC. The complete variable domain, with remaining parts taken from reference TRBV7-9 and TRBJ2-7, reads DTGVSQNPRHKITKRGQNVTFRCDPISEHNRLYWYRQTLGQGPEFLTYFQNEAQLEKSRLLSDRFSAERPKGSFSTLEIQRTEQGDSAMYLCASSLSSGGEQYFGPGTRLTVT.